This T cell receptor beta chain was captured by sequencing in a study of shared clonotypes between healthy human individuals. Method: immunoSEQ multiplex PCR; TCRdb's copy keeps in-frame clones and lacks some. The profile covers 1,400,000 or so clones, with 98% appearing a single time and 0.36% taken by the ten largest. The receptor was isolated from a young man in good health. Source material: naive CD4+ T cells sorted from blood. Stated subset: CD45RA+ positively selected.

Here the CDR3 DNA reads TGTGCCAGCAGTGAACAAGTACAGGTTTACAATGAGCAGTTCTTC. Translation: CASSEQVQVYNEQFF. The genes are TRBV6-1 and TRBJ2-1; maybe TRBD1 (5 bases). CDR3 size: 15 residues. V lost 2 bases and J lost 4, with 12 bases in between. CDR1 is MNHNS and CDR2 is SASEGT in the germline V gene.